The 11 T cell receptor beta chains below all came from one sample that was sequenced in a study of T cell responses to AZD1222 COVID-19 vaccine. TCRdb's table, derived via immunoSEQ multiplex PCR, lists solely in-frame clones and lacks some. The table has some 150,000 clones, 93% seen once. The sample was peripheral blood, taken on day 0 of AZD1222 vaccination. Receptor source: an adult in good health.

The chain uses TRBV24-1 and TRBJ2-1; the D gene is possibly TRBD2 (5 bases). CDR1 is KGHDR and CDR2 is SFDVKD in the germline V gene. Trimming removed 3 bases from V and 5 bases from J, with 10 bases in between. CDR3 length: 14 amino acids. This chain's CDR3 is CATSDTRSDNEQFF. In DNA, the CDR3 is TGTGCCACCAGTGATACTAGATCCGACAATGAGCAGTTCTTC.

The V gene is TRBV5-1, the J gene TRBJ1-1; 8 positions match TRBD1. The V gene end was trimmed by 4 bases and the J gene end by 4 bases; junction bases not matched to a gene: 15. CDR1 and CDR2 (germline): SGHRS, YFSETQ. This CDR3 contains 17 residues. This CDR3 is CASSLDRGNTQRTEAFF. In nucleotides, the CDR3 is TGCGCCAGCAGCCTCGACAGGGGAAACACACAGCGCACTGAAGCTTTCTTT.

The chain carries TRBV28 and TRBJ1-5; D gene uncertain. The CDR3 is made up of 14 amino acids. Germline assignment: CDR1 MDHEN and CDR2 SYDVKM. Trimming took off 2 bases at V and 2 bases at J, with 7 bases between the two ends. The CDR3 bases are TGTGCCAGCAGTTTACCTTCAGGCAATCAGCCCCAGCATTTT. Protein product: CASSLPSGNQPQHF.

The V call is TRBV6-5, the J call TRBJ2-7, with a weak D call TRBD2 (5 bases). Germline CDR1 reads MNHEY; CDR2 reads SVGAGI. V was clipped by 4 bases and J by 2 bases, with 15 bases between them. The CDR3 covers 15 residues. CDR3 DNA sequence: TGTGCCAGCAGTTCCGCGGTCCGGACTCCCTACGAGCAGTACTTC. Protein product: CASSSAVRTPYEQYF.

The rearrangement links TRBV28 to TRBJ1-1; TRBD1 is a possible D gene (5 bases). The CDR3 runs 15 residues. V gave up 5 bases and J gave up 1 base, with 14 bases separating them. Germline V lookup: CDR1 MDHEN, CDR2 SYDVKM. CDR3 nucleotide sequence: TGTGCCAGCAGTGCCTCCGGGACGGGGAACACTGAAGCTTTCTTT. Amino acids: CASSASGTGNTEAFF.

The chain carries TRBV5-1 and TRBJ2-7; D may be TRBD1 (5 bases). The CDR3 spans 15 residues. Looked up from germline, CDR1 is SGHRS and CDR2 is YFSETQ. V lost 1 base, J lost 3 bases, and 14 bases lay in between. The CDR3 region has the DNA TGCGCCAGCAGCTTGAGTGCGGACGGACACTACGAGCAGTACTTC. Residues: CASSLSADGHYEQYF.

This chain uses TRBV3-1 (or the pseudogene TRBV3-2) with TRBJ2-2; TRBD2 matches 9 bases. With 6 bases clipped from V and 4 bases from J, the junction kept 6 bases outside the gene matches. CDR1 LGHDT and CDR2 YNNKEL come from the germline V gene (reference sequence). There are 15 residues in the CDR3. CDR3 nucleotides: TGTGCCAGCAGTCTAGCGGGGTGGGGCACCGGGGAGCTGTTTTTT. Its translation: CASSLAGWGTGELFF.

The CDR3 spells CATSDLTASGYNEQFF. CDR3 in DNA: TGTGCCACCAGTGATTTAACGGCCAGCGGGTACAATGAGCAGTTCTTC. V is TRBV24-1 and J is TRBJ2-1; D may be TRBD2 (6 bases). Trimming took 1 base from V and 4 from J, leaving 13 bases between them. The CDR3 is 16 residues long. Per germline, CDR1 KGHDR and CDR2 SFDVKD.

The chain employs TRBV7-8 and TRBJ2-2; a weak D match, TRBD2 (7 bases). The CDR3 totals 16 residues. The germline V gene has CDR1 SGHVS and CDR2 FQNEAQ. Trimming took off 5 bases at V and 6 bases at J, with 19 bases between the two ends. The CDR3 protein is CASSHDFGGRPGELFF. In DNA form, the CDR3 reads TGTGCCAGCAGCCACGATTTCGGGGGGCGACCCGGGGAGCTGTTTTTT.

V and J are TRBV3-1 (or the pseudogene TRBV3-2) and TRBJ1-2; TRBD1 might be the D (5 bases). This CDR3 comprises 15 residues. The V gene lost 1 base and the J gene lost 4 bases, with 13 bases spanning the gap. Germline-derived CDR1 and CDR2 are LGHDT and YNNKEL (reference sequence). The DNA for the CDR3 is TGTGCCAGCAGCCAAGTGTCCGGGGGTGGCTATGGCTACACCTTC. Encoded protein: CASSQVSGGGYGYTF.

The CDR3 reads CASSVQGAKNIQYF. In DNA form, the CDR3 reads TGTGCCAGCAGCGTGCAGGGGGCCAAAAACATTCAGTACTTC. This sequence joins TRBV28 and TRBJ2-4; tentative D call: TRBD1 (6 bases). The CDR3 runs to 14 residues. Germline V gene lookup returns CDR1 MDHEN and CDR2 SYDVKM. V was pared by 6 bases and J by 1 base, with 10 bases between.